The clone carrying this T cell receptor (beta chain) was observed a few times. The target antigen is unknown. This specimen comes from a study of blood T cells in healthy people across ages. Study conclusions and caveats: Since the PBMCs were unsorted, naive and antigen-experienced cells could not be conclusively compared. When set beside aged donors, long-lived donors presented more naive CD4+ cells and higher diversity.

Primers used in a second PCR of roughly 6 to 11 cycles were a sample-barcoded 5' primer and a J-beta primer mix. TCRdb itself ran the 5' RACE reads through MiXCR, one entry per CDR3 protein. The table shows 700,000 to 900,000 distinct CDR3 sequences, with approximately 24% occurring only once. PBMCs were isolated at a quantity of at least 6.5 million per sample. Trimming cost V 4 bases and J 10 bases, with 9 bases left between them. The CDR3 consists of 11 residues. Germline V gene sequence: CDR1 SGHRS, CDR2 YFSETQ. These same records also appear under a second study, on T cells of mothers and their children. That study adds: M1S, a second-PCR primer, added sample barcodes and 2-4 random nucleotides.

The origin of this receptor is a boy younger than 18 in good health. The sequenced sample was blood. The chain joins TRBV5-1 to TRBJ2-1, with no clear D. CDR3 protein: CASSPGQEQFF. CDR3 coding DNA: TGCGCCAGCAGCCCCGGGCAAGAGCAGTTCTTC.